This entry is about one TCR beta chain. The antigen remains unidentified. The data belong to a study of cytomegalovirus exposure and HLA in healthy donors. Turning to the study itself: The 110 million or so unique TCR beta sequences, from roughly 180 million T cells, were found by an earlier analysis. The study, taken as a whole, reports: Fewer N-insertions (relative to the 666-donor mean) were reportedly seen in an Asian-associated ancestry cluster in a later analysis.

Germline V gene data show CDR1 as LNHDA and CDR2 as SQIVND (reference sequence). The CDR3 is made up of 14 amino acids. With 3 bases removed from V and 2 bases from J, the gap between germline ends came to 9 bases. The PCR had 60 Vbeta and 13 Jbeta primers. Sequencing used immunoSEQ multiplex PCR; TCRdb keeps in-frame clones, though not all of them. The sample lists around 210,000 clones, just under 80% occurring once. This cohort consisted of healthy bone marrow donors. V usage is TRBV19 and J usage is TRBJ2-3; D is undetermined. This sequence originates from a boy between 10 and 17 years old in good health and CMV-seronegative. Sequences were obtained from PBMCs. The CDR3 spells CASSIAWATDTQYF. The CDR3 DNA sequence: TGTGCCAGTAGTATCGCCTGGGCCACAGATACGCAGTATTTT.